This passage covers 20 T cell receptor beta chains from one sample sequenced in a study of CD8+ T cells in alopecia areata. It was cDNA, reverse transcribed from extracted RNA, that served as the sequencing template. Some clones are missing from TCRdb's copy, which holds only in-frame ones; the method was immunoSEQ multiplex PCR. This sample comprises around 110,000 clones, none seen once only. Sequencing was done on a sample of lesional skin. These receptors came from a C3H/HeJ mouse with alopecia areata. This mouse strain has H2-k as its MHC haplotype.

There are a few counts of this clone. Gene and germline names: mouse. Read sequence stops 4 residues before the CDR3 end, and the germline J gene provides the missing end. The chain combines TRBV14 with TRBJ2-3, with a weak D call TRBD1 (5 bases). Trimming left V 1 base short and J 0 bases short, with 12 bases between. There are 16 residues in the CDR3. The germline gives CDR1 SGHDT, CDR2 FRDEAV. The CDR3 bases that were read are TGTGCCAGCAGTTTCCCGGAGACAGCTAGTGCAGAA. Amino acids: CASSFPETASAE. From start to end, the CDR3 is CASSFPETASAETLYF.

To note about this clone: The listed genes are named as in mouse. The CDR3 is cut off 4 residues early in the read; its end comes from the germline J gene. The chain recombines TRBV13-2 with TRBJ1-1; 7 bases are a match to TRBD1. The junction had 4 bases not matched to a gene; V was cut back by 2 bases and J by 0 bases. The CDR3 extends over 15 amino acids. In germline, CDR1 is NNHNN, CDR2 SYGAGS (reference sequence). The CDR3 is CASGDHRGANTEVFF. The part of the CDR3 DNA that was read is TGTGCCAGCGGTGACCACAGGGGAGCAAACACA.

As for this clone: Gene labels here are mouse ones. The read is 4 residues too short to cover the CDR3 end, so that end is filled in from the germline J gene. The chain links TRBV13-3 to TRBJ2-1, with D maybe TRBD2 (7 bases). The CDR3 is 16 residues long. V dropped 2 bases and J dropped 0 bases, with 12 bases sitting between them. Per germline, CDR1 NNHDY and CDR2 SYVADS. The CDR3 here is CASSERGGDNYAEQFF. The covered CDR3 bases are TGTGCCAGCAGTGAAAGGGGGGGGGATAACTATGCT.

With respect to this clone: The listed genes are named as in mouse. The CDR3 end lies 4 residues beyond the end of the read and is filled in from the germline J gene. The chain employs TRBV1 and TRBJ2-4, with a possible D match to TRBD2 (5 bases). The CDR3 sequence is 14 residues long. The germline V gene encodes CDR1 NSQYPW and CDR2 LRSPGD (reference sequence). CDR3 bases read: TGCACCTGCAGTGCAGATCTCTGGGAGAAC. This translates into CTCSADLWEN. The CDR3 as a whole reads CTCSADLWENTLYF.

Of note for this clone: Gene and germline names: mouse. Read data end 4 residues before the CDR3 end; the end is taken from the germline J gene. The V gene is TRBV19, the J gene TRBJ1-1; possible D gene TRBD1, 5 bases. Germline assignment: CDR1 FNHDT and CDR2 SITEND (reference sequence). The germline V and J ends were trimmed by 5 bases and 1 base, with 6 bases remaining between them. This CDR3 is built from 12 residues. CDR3 sequence reads: CASRGGNTEVFF. The DNA read from the CDR3 is TGTGCCAGCAGGGGGGGAAACACA.

This clone was counted only a few times. Any gene name here is a mouse gene name. Read sequence stops 4 residues before the CDR3 end, and the germline J gene provides the missing end. V usage is TRBV13-1 and J usage is TRBJ2-1; 9 nucleotides line up with TRBD2. The germline gives CDR1 NSHNY, CDR2 SYGAGN. The CDR3 is 16 residues long. CDR3 region: CASSDALGGTGAEQFF. Partial CDR3 DNA: TGTGCCAGCAGTGATGCGCTGGGGGGGACCGGGGCT.

This clone was found a few times. Gene names and germline match the mouse. The observed sequence ends 4 residues before the CDR3 terminus, with the missing tail filled in from the germline J gene. The chain couples TRBV13-3 to TRBJ2-5, with 9 positions matching TRBD1. CDR1 is NNHDY, CDR2 SYVADS, per germline. The CDR3 totals 15 residues. The CDR3 protein is CASSLTGGRRDTQYF. The sequenced CDR3 bases are TGTGCCAGCAGCCTGACAGGGGGGCGGCGGGAC.

Points on this clone: All gene names here are mouse names. The CDR3 end is not reached by the read, which stops 4 residues before it; the germline J gene fills it in. The rearrangement links TRBV17 to TRBJ2-5; 9 positions match TRBD1. Looked up from germline, CDR1 is MNHDT and CDR2 is YYDKIL. The ends lost 3 bases at V and 2 bases at J; junction bases unmatched: 6. There are 16 residues in the CDR3. CDR3 protein: CASSSGQGLLQDTQYF. The part of the CDR3 DNA that was read is TGTGCTAGCAGTAGCGGACAGGGGCTCCTCCAAGAC.

Many counts were recorded for this clone. Germline and genes: mouse. Coverage ceases 4 residues before the CDR3 finishes, and the germline J gene fills in the end. This chain links TRBV13-3 with TRBJ2-1; 8 bases agree with TRBD2. Germline CDR1 NNHDY, CDR2 SYVADS. J gave up 6 bases and V 1 base, and 9 bases lay outside the gene matches. CDR3 length: 16 residues. This CDR3 is CASSDFSGGSRAEQFF. The CDR3 bases that were read are TGTGCCAGCAGTGATTTTTCTGGGGGGTCCCGTGCT.

This clone was counted many times. Genes and germline are mouse. The CDR3 is cut off 4 residues early in the read; its end comes from the germline J gene. This sequence joins TRBV13-3 and TRBJ1-2, with 9 nucleotides matching TRBD1. J was trimmed by 4 bases and V by 4 bases; bases with no gene match: 5. The CDR3 is 14 amino acids. Per germline, CDR1 NNHDY and CDR2 SYVADS. Partial CDR3 DNA: TGTGCCAGCAGTCACAGGGGGCAGAGCTCC. Translating it yields CASSHRGQSS. The CDR3 in full is CASSHRGQSSDYTF.

A note on this clone: Germline and genes here are mouse. The CDR3 end is not reached by the read, which stops 4 residues before it; the germline J gene fills it in. The chain uses TRBV14 and TRBJ2-4; 10 bases map to TRBD2. CDR1 and CDR2 from the germline V gene are SGHDT and FRDEAV. The J segment lost 0 bases and the V segment lost 5 bases, leaving 6 bases of the junction unmatched. This CDR3 has 16 amino acids. The CDR3 spells CASSLTGGPSQNTLYF. The part of the CDR3 DNA that was read is TGTGCCAGCAGCCTGACTGGGGGGCCTAGTCAAAAC.

As concerns this clone: Any gene name here is a mouse gene name. The read comes to an end 4 residues before the CDR3 does, leaving the germline J gene to fill in the end. This chain connects TRBV19 to TRBJ2-5, with D possibly TRBD1 on 6 matching bases. The germline V gene has CDR1 FNHDT and CDR2 SITEND (reference sequence). This CDR3 comprises 14 residues. The V end lost 4 bases, the J end lost 1 base, and 10 bases lay between the germline ends. CDR3 DNA, as far as it was read: TGTGCCAGCAGTGCTACAGGGTACCAAGAC. This encodes CASSATGYQD. The CDR3 as a whole reads CASSATGYQDTQYF. Complete variable domain (other parts from reference TRBV19 and TRBJ2-5): GGIITQTPKFLIGQEGQKLTLKCQQNFNHDTMYWYRQDSGKGLRLIYYSITENDLQKGDLSEGYDASREKKSSFSLTVTSAQKNEMAVFLCASSATGYQDTQYFGPGTRLLVL.

This clone was seen only a few times. The gene symbols are mouse symbols. Sequencing ends 4 residues short of the CDR3 end; the germline J gene provides the rest. V is TRBV1 and J is TRBJ2-7; 12 bases fit TRBD2. The CDR3 loop spans 16 amino acids. From germline, CDR1 is NSQYPW and CDR2 LRSPGD (reference sequence). The V and J ends lost 3 bases and 0 bases, in that order; junction bases with no gene match: 3. The CDR3 DNA, read in part, is TGCACCTGCAGTGCGGACTGGGGGGGAGACTCCTAT. Residues: CTCSADWGGDSY. The complete CDR3 reads CTCSADWGGDSYEQYF.

This clone has just a few counts. These gene names are mouse names. The read terminates 4 residues before the CDR3 end, so the remaining end is supplied by the germline J gene. The gene calls are TRBV13-3 and TRBJ2-4; 8 bases line up with TRBD2. The CDR3 is 16 residues long. With 3 bases clipped from V and 2 bases from J, the junction kept 8 bases outside the gene matches. CDR1 is NNHDY and CDR2 is SYVADS in the germline V gene. The part of the CDR3 DNA that was read is TGTGCCAGCAGTGCCCGGGGGGGCCGGGATCAAAAC. As protein: CASSARGGRDQN. The full CDR3 protein reads CASSARGGRDQNTLYF.

About this clone: Each gene name is a mouse one. The sequenced fragment ends 4 residues before the CDR3 boundary, so the rest is inferred from the germline J gene. V gene TRBV1 combines with J gene TRBJ2-5, with 7 bases fitting TRBD1. Germline V lookup: CDR1 NSQYPW, CDR2 LRSPGD (reference sequence). The CDR3 is made up of 17 amino acids. With V trimmed by 0 bases and J by 3 bases, 9 bases remained unmatched. This CDR3 is CTCSADNPGRGQDTQYF. The CDR3 DNA, read in part, is TGCACCTGCAGTGCAGATAACCCCGGCAGGGGGCAAGAC.

Only a few counts were recorded for this clone. The germline and genes are mouse ones. The read halts 4 residues ahead of the CDR3 end, with the missing end drawn from the germline J gene. This chain joins TRBV19 and TRBJ2-1; TRBD2 might be the D (6 bases). This CDR3 is 14 amino acids long. V was trimmed by 2 bases and J by 4 bases, leaving 10 bases between them. Germline V gene lookup returns CDR1 FNHDT and CDR2 SITEND (reference sequence). CDR3 DNA (partial): TGTGCCAGCAGTATGCCTGGGGTATATGCT. It specifies CASSMPGVYA. The entire CDR3 protein reads CASSMPGVYAEQFF.

In the case of this clone: The genes are named according to mouse. The read terminates 4 residues ahead of where the CDR3 ends, so the germline J gene completes it. The chain combines TRBV16 with TRBJ2-7, with 9 positions matching TRBD2. Germline V gene data show CDR1 as SGHSA and CDR2 as FRNQAP. The CDR3 length is 14 residues. V lost 2 bases to trimming and J lost 2 bases; unmatched junction nucleotides: 1. CDR3 sequence: CASSLWGGAYEQYF. The CDR3 DNA, read in part, is TGTGCAAGCAGCTTATGGGGGGGCGCCTAT. Drawing the rest from reference TRBV16 and TRBJ2-7, the complete variable domain is NAGVIQTPRHKVTGKGQEATLWCEPISGHSAVFWYRQTIVQGLEFLTYFRNQAPIDDSGMPKERFSAQMPNQSHSTLKIQSTQPQDSAVYLCASSLWGGAYEQYFGPGTRLTVL.

In its sample, this clone was seen a few times. Mouse germline and gene names are used. The read ends 4 residues before the CDR3 terminus; that terminus is restored from the germline J gene. The rearrangement joins TRBV1 to TRBJ2-3; D may be TRBD2 (7 bases). Germline CDR1 NSQYPW, CDR2 LRSPGD (reference sequence). CDR3 length: 15 residues. Trimming left V 3 bases short and J 3 bases short, with 13 bases between. The CDR3 bases that were read are TGCACCTGCAGTGCGGTTGGGGGGCCAGCAGAA. Its protein product is CTCSAVGGPAE. The whole CDR3 is CTCSAVGGPAETLYF.

This clone was found a few times. These gene names are mouse names. The CDR3 loop reads CASRDSANTGQLYF. Partial CDR3 DNA: TGTGCCAGCAGGGACTCTGCAAACACCGGG. The chain links TRBV13-3 to TRBJ2-2, with D possibly matching TRBD2 (5 bases). The read ends 4 residues shy of where the CDR3 ends; the end is completed using the germline J gene. Germline values: CDR1 NNHDY, CDR2 SYVADS. The CDR3 spans 14 residues. Trimming took 5 bases from V and 0 from J, leaving 8 bases between them.

Regarding this clone: Mouse names are used for the genes. The CDR3 end falls 4 residues outside the read, so it is completed with the germline J gene. This chain joins TRBV13-3 and TRBJ2-7, with D possibly matching TRBD1 (6 bases). CDR1 and CDR2 from the germline V gene are NNHDY and SYVADS. The CDR3 totals 15 residues. The DNA read from the CDR3 is TGTGCCAGCAGTCCCCGACAGGAAGGAGGATAT. Translating it yields CASSPRQEGGY. The entire CDR3 is CASSPRQEGGYEQYF.